A selection of T cell receptor beta chains follows, all from one sample in a study of CD8+CD57+ T cells in acquired aplastic anemia. Each CDR3 protein gets one entry after TCRdb re-called the reads with MiXCR. Of about 160,000 distinct CDR3 sequences listed, roughly 50% are singletons. Sequenced input: sorted CD4+, CD8+, or CD8+CD57+ T cells (not recorded which) from PBMCs. The receptors were sampled from a human donor with aplastic anemia. CDR3s include the opening cysteine and the closing phenylalanine or tryptophan. D genes are given only for firm matches. A row's size may be missing; if present it is once, few, many or a size class.

NA,TRBV6-1,TRBJ2-7,NA,CASSPLPAAYERYF,TGTGCCAGCAGTCCCTTGCCGGCCGCCTACGAGCGGTACTTC
NA,TRBV7-3,TRBJ2-7,NA,CASSLTGGPEQYF,TGTGCCAGCAGCTTAACGGGGGGTCCCGAGCAGTACTTC
NA,TRBV15,TRBJ2-3,NA,CATSSYLGGDGDTQYF,TGTGCCACCAGCAGCTACTTAGGAGGGGATGGAGATACGCAGTATTTT
NA,TRBV18,TRBJ2-3,NA,CASSPPMGTDTQYF,TGTGCCAGCTCACCACCGATGGGCACAGATACGCAGTATTTT
TRBD1,TRBV19,TRBJ2-7,NA,CASSGTGLPYEQYF,TGTGCCAGTAGTGGGACAGGGCTCCCCTACGAGCAGTACTTC
NA,TRBV19,TRBJ2-1,once,CASSISQYNEQFF,TGTGCCAGTAGTATAAGCCAGTACAATGAGCAGTTCTTC
NA,TRBV15,TRBJ1-5,NA,CATSRGGQTNQPQHF,TGTGCCACCAGCAGAGGGGGCCAGACGAATCAGCCCCAGCATTTT
NA,TRBV11-2,TRBJ1-4,many,CASSSHGRGQIATNEKLFF,TGTGCCAGCAGCTCTCATGGGCGGGGGCAAATTGCAACTAATGAAAAACTGTTTTTT
NA,TRBV10-1,TRBJ1-1,many,CASQEGVNTEAFF,TGCGCCAGCCAAGAGGGGGTGAACACTGAAGCTTTCTTT
TRBD1,TRBV5-6,TRBJ2-5,many,CASSVWPGQGVLGETQYF,TGTGCCAGCAGCGTATGGCCGGGACAGGGAGTACTCGGAGAGACCCAGTACTTC
TRBD1,TRBV20-1,TRBJ1-2,many,CSARARDRDGLEGYTF,TGCAGTGCCCGAGCCCGAGACAGGGACGGACTTGAGGGCTACACCTTC
NA,TRBV15,TRBJ1-4,NA,CATSRDSVRVGEKLFF,TGTGCCACCAGCAGAGATTCCGTGAGGGTAGGCGAAAAACTGTTTTTT
NA,TRBV2,TRBJ2-7,once,CASSGGTAEDEQYF,TGTGCCAGCAGTGGCGGGACCGCGGAGGACGAGCAGTACTTC
NA,TRBV7-2,TRBJ1-2,many,CASSLPRGKGYTF,TGTGCCAGCAGCTTACCCAGGGGTAAGGGCTACACCTTC
NA,TRBV20-1,TRBJ1-2,many,CSARGYSGSYGYTF,TGCAGTGCTAGAGGTTACAGTGGGAGCTATGGCTACACCTTC
TRBD1,TRBV12-5,TRBJ1-2,few,CASGLRTGNGYTF,TGTGCTAGTGGTTTAAGGACAGGGAATGGCTACACCTTC
NA,TRBV6-1,TRBJ2-7,many,CASSEMGSQYEQYF,TGTGCCAGCAGTGAAATGGGTTCCCAGTACGAGCAGTACTTC
TRBD1,TRBV10-3,TRBJ2-6,NA,CAIGGQGASGANVLTF,TGTGCCATCGGGGGACAGGGGGCGTCGGGGGCCAACGTCCTGACTTTC
TRBD1,TRBV10-3,TRBJ2-5,NA,CAISEADRGETQYF,TGTGCCATCAGTGAGGCGGACAGGGGAGAGACCCAGTACTTC
NA,TRBV19,TRBJ1-4,NA,CASSIAGRGNEKLVF,TGTGCCAGTAGTATCGCGGGGAGGGGAAATGAAAAACTGGTTTTT